This TCR beta chain came from a study of blood T cell repertoires in COVID-19. Study context: Sources were T cells, B-cell-depleted T cells, or PBMCs; the material itself was cDNA or gDNA.

This CDR3 has 15 amino acids. Looked up from germline, CDR1 is LGHNA and CDR2 is YSLEER. V lost 0 bases to trimming and J lost 1 base, with 9 bases between them. Using immunoSEQ multiplex PCR, the repertoire was profiled, and TCRdb retains in-frame clones only, with some absent. The sample contains some 150,000 clones, roughly 84% of which appear only once. The specimen was peripheral blood. The chain links TRBV4-3 to TRBJ1-1; D is ambiguous. This receptor was obtained from an older woman with acute or convalescent COVID-19. In nucleotides, the CDR3 is TGCGCCAGCAGCCAAGATTGGGCGAGGAACACTGAAGCTTTCTTT. Translation: CASSQDWARNTEAFF.